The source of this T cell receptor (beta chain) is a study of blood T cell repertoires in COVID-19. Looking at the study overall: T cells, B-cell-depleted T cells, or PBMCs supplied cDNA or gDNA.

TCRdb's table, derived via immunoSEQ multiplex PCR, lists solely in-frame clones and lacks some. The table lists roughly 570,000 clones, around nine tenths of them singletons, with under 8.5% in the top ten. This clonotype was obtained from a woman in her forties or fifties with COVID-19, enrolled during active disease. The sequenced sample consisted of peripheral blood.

The CDR3: CASTSLEGVNQPQHF. The DNA of the CDR3 is TGTGCCAGCACCTCCCTGGAGGGAGTCAATCAGCCCCAGCATTTT. The gene calls are TRBV27 and TRBJ1-5, with D unresolved. Germline values: CDR1 MNHEY, CDR2 SMNVEV (reference sequence). V lost 7 bases to trimming and J lost 3 bases, with 16 bases between them. The CDR3 covers 15 residues.